The next 29 T cell receptor beta chains were all read from a single sample in a study of patients and donors after allogeneic stem cell transplantation. TCRdb analysed the RT-PCR reads with MiXCR anew, one entry per CDR3 protein. The sample carries approximately 170,000 distinct CDR3 sequences, 24% recorded once. Sequenced material: blood, either unsorted or a sorted T cell fraction (not recorded which). Source of these receptors: a human donor who was either an allogeneic HSCT recipient or a stem cell or donor lymphocyte infusion donor (not recorded which). It is not recorded whose cells these are; they may come from a transplant donor.

This clonotype was counted only a few times. This chain joins TRBV28 and TRBJ1-3; perhaps TRBD1 as D (5 bases). V gave up 6 bases and J gave up 1 base, with 10 bases separating them. This CDR3 is 14 amino acids long. Germline V gene data show CDR1 as MDHEN and CDR2 as SYDVKM. The CDR3 DNA is TGTGCCAGCAGACTTGAGGGGTCTGGAAACACCATATATTTT. It translates to CASRLEGSGNTIYF. Drawing the rest from reference TRBV28 and TRBJ1-3, the complete variable domain is DVKVTQSSRYLVKRTGEKVFLECVQDMDHENMFWYRQDPGLGLRLIYFSYDVKMKEKGDIPEGYSVSREKKERFSLILESASTNQTSMYLCASRLEGSGNTIYFGEGSWLTVV.

This chain connects TRBV20-1 to TRBJ1-1; D unclear. This CDR3 region has 14 residues. The germline gives CDR1 DFQATT, CDR2 SNEGSKA (reference sequence). Trimming took 6 bases from V and 2 from J, leaving 16 bases between them. The CDR3 loop reads CSAARRKLNTEAFF. The DNA of the CDR3 is TGCAGTGCCGCCAGGCGAAAACTCAACACTGAAGCTTTCTTT.

This clonotype was seen once. The V and J genes are TRBV4-3 and TRBJ1-3, with D hard to call. Deletions cut 4 bases from V and 0 bases from J, with 13 bases between. The germline V gene encodes CDR1 LGHNA and CDR2 YSLEER. The CDR3 totals 16 residues. CDR3 bases: TGCGCCAGCAGCCGCACTCGGCAGTCCTCTGGAAACACCATATATTTT. Its translation: CASSRTRQSSGNTIYF.

This rearrangement joins TRBV24-1 to TRBJ1-5; no firm D call. CDR3 length: 14 amino acids. The germline V and J ends were trimmed by 1 base and 10 bases, with 13 bases remaining between them. Germline values: CDR1 KGHDR, CDR2 SFDVKD. The CDR3 DNA sequence: TGTGCCACCAGTGATTTTAGATCTGAAAACCCCCAGCATTTT. Its translation: CATSDFRSENPQHF.

V is TRBV20-1 and J is TRBJ1-2; tentatively, D is TRBD1 (5 bases). V lost 2 bases to trimming and J lost 0 bases, with 19 bases between them. The CDR3 runs 17 residues. From germline, CDR1 is DFQATT and CDR2 SNEGSKA (reference sequence). CDR3 region: CSARTLAGRLPNYGYTF. CDR3 DNA: TGCAGTGCTAGAACCCTCGCGGGACGGCTCCCTAACTATGGCTACACCTTC.

This clonotype was found a few times. This sequence joins TRBV9 and TRBJ1-6, with D tentatively TRBD1 (5 bases). The CDR3 length is 16 residues. Germline V lookup: CDR1 SGDLS, CDR2 YYNGEE. V was trimmed by 3 bases and J by 8 bases, leaving 18 bases between them. The CDR3 sequence is CASSGGDPGRYSPLHF. CDR3 in DNA: TGTGCCAGCAGCGGAGGGGACCCGGGAAGATATTCACCCCTCCACTTT.

This clonotype came up a few times. The chain links TRBV20-1 to TRBJ2-7, with D unclear. The germline V and J ends were trimmed by 0 bases and 6 bases, with 18 bases remaining between them. The CDR3 totals 15 residues. Germline V gives CDR1 DFQATT, CDR2 SNEGSKA (reference sequence). CDR3 bases: TGCAGTGCTAGAGATATCGAAGAGGCCGCTAGCGAGCAGTACTTC. This codes for CSARDIEEAASEQYF.

The chain couples TRBV12-3 or TRBV12-4 to TRBJ1-1; D not certain. The ends were cut back, 3 bases at V and 3 bases at J, with 5 bases in the middle. The CDR3 runs 12 residues. CDR3 sequence: CASSFEYTEAFF. CDR3 bases: TGTGCCAGCAGTTTCGAGTACACTGAAGCTTTCTTT.

The chain uses TRBV9 and TRBJ1-2, with 8 bases aligning to TRBD1. CDR3 length: 15 residues. Germline CDR1 and CDR2: SGDLS and YYNGEE. J was trimmed by 3 bases and V by 2 bases; bases with no gene match: 6. CDR3: CASSVWDRPHYGYTF. The CDR3 DNA reads TGTGCCAGCAGCGTGTGGGACAGGCCTCACTATGGCTACACCTTC.

In this sample, this clonotype turned up many times. The chain couples TRBV12-5 to TRBJ1-4; D is unresolved. Germline V gene sequence: CDR1 LGHNT, CDR2 FRNRAP. The CDR3 runs 14 residues. V lost 5 bases and J lost 5, with 12 bases in between. CDR3: CASGGGLGNEKLFF. The CDR3 DNA sequence: TGTGCTAGTGGTGGCGGGCTCGGGAATGAAAAACTGTTTTTT. The full variable domain, its missing parts supplied by reference TRBV12-5 and TRBJ1-4, is DARVTQTPRHKVTEMGQEVTMRCQPILGHNTVFWYRQTMMQGLELLAYFRNRAPLDDSGMPKDRFSAEMPDATLATLKIQPSEPRDSAVYFCASGGGLGNEKLFFGSGTQLSVL.

V is TRBV25-1 and J is TRBJ1-4; D remains ambiguous. The V end lost 0 bases, the J end lost 8 bases, and 13 bases lay between the germline ends. The CDR3 length is 15 residues. The germline gives CDR1 MGHDK, CDR2 SYGVNS. The CDR3 DNA is TGTGCCAGCAGTGAATACGGAGCCCTGGGAGAAAAACTGTTTTTT. It yields the protein CASSEYGALGEKLFF.

This clonotype showed up just a few times. This chain joins TRBV5-1 and TRBJ2-3; TRBD2 matches at 8 bases. Germline V lookup: CDR1 SGHRS, CDR2 YFSETQ. Trimming took 1 base from V and 8 from J; bases not matched to a gene: 9. The length of the CDR3 is 15 residues. The CDR3 loop is CASSLRGLELITQYF. The CDR3 nucleotides are TGCGCCAGCAGCTTGAGGGGACTAGAATTGATTACGCAGTATTTT.

This sequence joins TRBV20-1 and TRBJ2-7; possible D gene TRBD1, 6 bases. From germline, CDR1 is DFQATT and CDR2 SNEGSKA (reference sequence). The CDR3 is 12 amino acids. V was clipped by 4 bases and J by 4 bases, with 11 bases between them. The CDR3 sequence is CSATPTGYEQYF. The DNA of the CDR3 is TGCAGTGCTACTCCTACAGGGTACGAGCAGTACTTC.

Only a few counts were recorded for this clonotype. CDR3 sequence (DNA): TGCAGCGTTTTGGGTGCCCCGGATGGCTACACCTTC. This encodes CSVLGAPDGYTF. The chain combines TRBV29-1 with TRBJ1-2; D is uncertain. Germline CDR1 reads SQVTM; CDR2 reads ANQGSEA. V gave up 5 bases and J gave up 6 bases, with 13 bases separating them. The CDR3 is 12 amino acids.

This clonotype has only a few counts. This chain joins TRBV5-1 and TRBJ2-3, with TRBD2 as a possible D gene (6 bases). Germline CDR1 and CDR2: SGHRS and YFSETQ. Trimming took off 2 bases at V and 0 bases at J, with 10 bases between the two ends. This CDR3 spans 15 amino acids. The CDR3, as DNA: TGCGCCAGCAGCTTTAGCGGAACTAGCACAGATACGCAGTATTTT. Translation gives CASSFSGTSTDTQYF.

This chain joins TRBV6-6 and TRBJ2-3; TRBD1 or TRBD2 may be the D gene (5 bases each). The CDR3 is 15 residues long. CDR1 and CDR2 (germline): MNHNY, SVGAGI (reference sequence). V was pared by 7 bases and J by 0 bases, with 14 bases between. DNA of the CDR3: TGTGCCAGCATTCCCGGGGCTGCTAGCACAGATACGCAGTATTTT. Its protein is CASIPGAASTDTQYF.

V usage is TRBV12-3 or TRBV12-4 and J usage is TRBJ2-1; no firm D call. Trimming stripped 4 bases from V and 7 bases from J, with 8 bases between. The CDR3 has 12 residues. This CDR3 reads CASSSRRNEQFF. CDR3 coding DNA: TGTGCCAGCAGTTCCAGAAGAAATGAGCAGTTCTTC.

J is TRBJ2-4 and V is TRBV12-3 or TRBV12-4, with a possible D match to TRBD1 (6 bases). Trimming took 4 bases from V and 10 from J, leaving 8 bases between them. The CDR3 runs to 11 residues. The CDR3 DNA follows: TGTGCCAGCAGTTCCCAGGGGATTCAGTACTTC. Protein: CASSSQGIQYF.

The chain carries TRBV10-2 and TRBJ2-1, with D unresolved. This CDR3 has 10 residues. Germline V lookup: CDR1 WSHSY, CDR2 SAAADI. Trimming pared 2 bases from V and 9 bases from J, leaving 2 bases between. In nucleotides, the CDR3 is TGCGCCAGCAGTGAGGGTGAGCAGTTCTTC. Protein product: CASSEGEQFF.

This clonotype was observed a handful of times. The CDR3 DNA reads TGCAGTGCTAGAGACCCGGGCAGCTACAATGAGCAGTTCTTC. This translates into CSARDPGSYNEQFF. This sequence joins TRBV20-1 and TRBJ2-1; D gene unclear. The CDR3 has 14 amino acids. The germline V gene has CDR1 DFQATT and CDR2 SNEGSKA (reference sequence). Trimming shortened V by 0 bases and J by 3 bases, and 9 bases separated the two germline ends.

This clonotype was seen at least ten times. V and J are TRBV12-3 or TRBV12-4 and TRBJ1-2; TRBD1 agrees at 9 bases. The CDR3 is 15 amino acids. Losses at the gene ends were 2 bases for V and 0 bases for J; bases not matched to a gene: 1. This CDR3 is CASSLTGGPNYGYTF. For the CDR3, the DNA is TGTGCCAGCAGTTTAACAGGGGGCCCTAACTATGGCTACACCTTC.

The V and J genes are TRBV12-3 or TRBV12-4 and TRBJ2-4, with TRBD2 matching 10 bases. V lost 7 bases to trimming and J lost 2 bases; unmatched junction nucleotides: 14. The CDR3 totals 18 residues. This chain's CDR3 is CASTAGGSGRGSKNIQYF. The CDR3 DNA is TGTGCCAGCACCGCCGGTGGGAGCGGGAGGGGATCCAAAAACATTCAGTACTTC.

There are many counts of this clonotype. The chain combines TRBV20-1 with TRBJ1-1; possible D gene TRBD1, 5 bases. Germline-derived CDR1 and CDR2 are DFQATT and SNEGSKA (reference sequence). The V end lost 3 bases, the J end lost 0 bases, and 8 bases lay between the germline ends. There are 13 residues in the CDR3. CDR3 sequence reads: CSARGGLNTEAFF. Written as DNA, the CDR3 is TGCAGTGCTAGGGGGGGGTTGAACACTGAAGCTTTCTTT.

The V call is TRBV12-3 or TRBV12-4, the J call TRBJ1-2; 10 bases map to TRBD1. After removal of 5 bases from V and 3 bases from J, the junction contained 18 bases not matched to a gene. CDR3 size: 19 residues. The CDR3 sequence: CASSPRKRTGGVSDYGYTF. The CDR3 DNA is TGTGCCAGCAGTCCGCGTAAACGGACAGGGGGGGTGAGTGACTATGGCTACACCTTC.

This clonotype showed up just a few times. The chain has TRBV2 and TRBJ2-1, with D perhaps matching TRBD2 (5 bases). The V gene lost 1 base and the J gene lost 2 bases, with 9 bases spanning the gap. Germline V lookup: CDR1 SNHLY, CDR2 FYNNEI. This CDR3 comprises 15 residues. The CDR3 nucleotides are TGTGCCAGCAGTGAAGGCGGGCCTCCCTACAATGAGCAGTTCTTC. This sequence encodes CASSEGGPPYNEQFF. Variable domain in full (rest from reference TRBV2 and TRBJ2-1): EPEVTQTPSHQVTQMGQEVILRCVPISNHLYFYWYRQILGQKVEFLVSFYNNEISEKSEIFDDQFSVERPDGSNFTLKIRSTKLEDSAMYFCASSEGGPPYNEQFFGPGTRLTVL.

This chain connects TRBV20-1 to TRBJ1-5; D is perhaps TRBD1 (6 bases). The germline gives CDR1 DFQATT, CDR2 SNEGSKA (reference sequence). V gave up 4 bases and J gave up 2 bases, with 12 bases separating them. CDR3 size: 14 residues. The CDR3: CSAILGAGNQPQHF. CDR3 nucleotides: TGCAGTGCTATTTTGGGGGCTGGCAATCAGCCCCAGCATTTT.

The J gene is TRBJ1-5, the V gene TRBV4-2, with D unresolved. This CDR3 contains 17 residues. The V end was cut by 0 bases, the J end by 0 bases, with 12 bases between. Germline assignment: CDR1 LGHNA and CDR2 YNFKEQ. CDR3 region: CASSQDTAAYSNQPQHF. CDR3 in DNA: TGTGCCAGCAGCCAAGATACGGCAGCTTATAGCAATCAGCCCCAGCATTTT.

This clonotype was observed a few times. This chain uses TRBV29-1 with TRBJ2-1; no reliable D call. V was pared by 7 bases and J by 6 bases, with 19 bases between. Germline assignment: CDR1 SQVTM and CDR2 ANQGSEA. There are 14 residues in the CDR3. The CDR3 sequence: CSADAGPQVNEQFF. The CDR3 coding sequence is TGCAGCGCTGATGCCGGGCCTCAGGTCAATGAGCAGTTCTTC.

For this clonotype: A junction boundary mismatches the germline segment, possibly from a read error. This chain joins TRBV2 and TRBJ2-5; possible D gene TRBD1, 5 bases. This CDR3 is 14 amino acids long. CDR1 is SNHLY, CDR2 FYNNEI, per germline. The CDR3 spells CACSVDTSWETQYF. DNA for the CDR3: TGTGCCTGCAGTGTGGACACCTCCTGGGAGACCCAGTACTTC. Based on the CDR3 plus reference TRBV2 and TRBJ2-5, the full variable domain is EPEVTQTPSHQVTQMGQEVILRCVPISNHLYFYWYRQILGQKVEFLVSFYNNEISEKSEIFDDQFSVERPDGSNFTLKIRSTKLEDSAMYFCACSVDTSWETQYFGPGTRLLVL.